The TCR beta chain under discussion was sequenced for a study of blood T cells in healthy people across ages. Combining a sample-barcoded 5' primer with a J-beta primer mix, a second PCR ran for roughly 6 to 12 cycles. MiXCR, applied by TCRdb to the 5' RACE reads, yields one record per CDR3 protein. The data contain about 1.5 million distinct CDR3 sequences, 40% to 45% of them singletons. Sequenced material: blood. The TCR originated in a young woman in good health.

CDR3 nucleotide sequence: TGTGCCAGCAGCTCCCAGCTTTACAATGAGCAGTTCTTC. Translating it yields CASSSQLYNEQFF. The chain couples TRBV7-8 to TRBJ2-1; D ambiguous. CDR3 length equals 13 residues. From germline, CDR1 is SGHVS and CDR2 FQNEAQ. V was pared by 4 bases and J by 4 bases, with 8 bases between.